This T cell receptor beta chain was captured by sequencing in a study of CD4 T cells in relation to SARS-CoV-2 and coronaviruses (dated by TCRdb to the early 2020s). With respect to the entire study: In the ViraFEST assay, PBMCs were cultured with antigen for roughly eleven days, after which TCR beta CDR3s were sequenced to identify clonal expansions specific to the antigen. The negative reference condition was either a culture with an HIV-1 Nef peptide pool or a culture with no peptide. Patient-derived lymphoblastoid cell lines were used to map the HLA restriction of shared crossreactive spike epitopes. At the level of individual TCR clonotypes, the study measured memory CD4+ T cell crossreactivity between SARS-CoV-2 spike protein and common cold coronavirus spike proteins. Samples from a few pre-COVID donors and the naive versus memory experiments were sequenced with the Adaptive Biotechnologies TCR-sequencing kit; other data were Illumina-based. A different, Illumina-based TCR-beta assay was used to sequence expansion assays from other donors in the study. Overall study results and their limits: Roughly 65% of donors had memory CD4+ clonotypes that crossrecognized SARS-CoV-2 and at least one common cold coronavirus spike. Because the crossreactivity analysis focused on spike protein, crossreactivity against other viral proteins was not assessed. Pre-pandemic and post-infection samples were not both contributed by any donor, so tracing of the source of pre-existing responses was limited. The study was limited by small numbers of patients and tested TCRs. Compared with monoreactive clones, crossreactive clones had significantly weaker SARS-CoV-2-driven expansion, a result consistent with antigenic imprinting.

The library was produced with the immunoSEQ multiplex PCR assay. The paper's data handling went like this. Preprocessing removed nonproductive sequences and CDR3s not starting with C, not ending with F or W, or shorter than 7 amino acids. The MANAFEST web app was used to call antigen-specific clonotypes on the basis of expansion compared with the reference and with other culture wells. A clone counted as positive if significantly expanded in 2 of 3 replicate wells versus the reference culture at FDR below 0.05. For a clone to be considered positive, significant expansion relative to all other tandem wells and an odds ratio above 5 were also required. After three terminal residues were trimmed from each end, CDR3 homology was quantified as pairwise Levenshtein distance using the stringdist R package. TCRdb took over this immuneACCESS table, retaining in-frame rearrangements with V and J assigned. Such tables are incomplete; in checked studies, under half of the missing clones stem from an unresolved V gene, and the remainder is unexplained. The V and J calls and clone size come from that table; D and trimming were worked out from the DNA. The sample data list 20,000 to 25,000 clones, and over 60% of these were observed just once. The ten largest make up 15% to 20% of the sample.

Details on this clone: Its antigen is unknown. One base away there is no much larger clone; base qualities are not given.

CD4+ T cells from unexposed donors were collected before the COVID-19 pandemic (2011-2018). After less than 13 days of culture, CD4+ T cells were isolated with the EasySep CD4+ T cell isolation kit. As cell numbers permitted, CD4+ T cells from unexposed donors were tested for reactivity to SARS-CoV-2 S and N and to four common cold coronavirus spike pools. Each well received approximately 2.2 million PBMCs, cultured in IMDM supplemented with roughly 5.1% human AB serum and about 10 IU/ml IL-2. Half of the culture medium was replaced with fresh IL-2-containing medium on days 3 and 7. Each peptide culture condition was generally run in triplicate replicate wells. The leukapheresis product for the unexposed donors was obtained through commercial purchase. PBMCs were isolated from leukapheresis product or whole blood by Ficoll-Paque PLUS gradient centrifugation. The PBMCs went either fresh into the expansion assay or into cryopreservation at -140 degrees C. The QIAamp Micro DNA Kit was used to extract genomic DNA from the CD4+ T cells.

The receptor was isolated from a human donor in good health. The sample comprised CD4+ T cells from PBMCs, cultured in vitro.

Here is the DNA: TGTGCCAGCAGTCGCGCGGGGGGCTATGAGCAGTTCTTC. Its translation reads: CASSRAGGYEQFF. Recombination linked TRBV27 to TRBJ2-1; TRBD2 aligns with 8 central bases. Trimming leaves V shorter by 5 bases and J shorter by 8 bases, with the junction holding 5 bases beyond the gene matches. Including cysteine and phenylalanine, the CDR3 has 13 amino acids. The DNA shown is the 39-base CDR3, in frame from base 1. The germline V gene (reference sequence) specifies MNHEY as CDR1 and SMNVEV as CDR2.